These 10 T cell receptor beta chains share one sample of origin, sequenced in a study of cytomegalovirus exposure and HLA in healthy donors (dated by TCRdb to about 2017). Library generation was performed with the immunoSEQ multiplex PCR assay. The multiplex PCR relied on a mix of 60 forward primers for TCR Vbeta segments and 13 reverse primers for TCR Jbeta segments. Held by TCRdb, this immuneACCESS table contains in-frame sequences only and omits some clones. Under half of the omission traces to an unresolved V gene where checked; the cause of the rest is unknown. This sample has 200,000 or so clones in its table, and less than 85% of those were observed once. The ten largest account for roughly 0.62% of the sample. What was sequenced was PBMCs. These receptor sequences come from a man between 18 and 35 years old in good health and CMV-seronegative.

The chain joins TRBV29-1 to TRBJ1-2; 7 nucleotides agree with TRBD1. With V trimmed by 3 bases and J by 8 bases, 9 bases remained unmatched. The CDR3 runs to 13 residues. CDR1 is SQVTM, CDR2 ANQGSEA, per germline. The CDR3 protein is CSVDTVGQSGYTF. CDR3 DNA sequence: TGCAGCGTTGACACCGTGGGACAGTCGGGCTACACCTTC.

The rearrangement links TRBV28 to TRBJ1-2; TRBD1 is a possible D gene (6 bases). Looked up from germline, CDR1 is MDHEN and CDR2 is SYDVKM. The V end lost 1 base, the J end lost 7 bases, and 13 bases lay between the germline ends. This CDR3 is built from 14 residues. The CDR3 DNA is TGTGCCAGCAGTTTATCAGCGGGGGCGGGTGGCTACACCTTC. Amino acid sequence: CASSLSAGAGGYTF.

This clone has more than one count but fewer than ten. The V and J genes are TRBV7-2 and TRBJ2-7; D is uncertain. Per the germline V gene, CDR1 is SGHTA and CDR2 is FQGNSA. CDR3 length: 14 amino acids. V was trimmed by 0 bases and J by 4 bases, leaving 10 bases between them. CDR3: CASSLARQLYEQYF. The CDR3, as DNA: TGTGCCAGCAGCTTAGCGCGGCAGCTTTACGAGCAGTACTTC. The whole variable domain, filled in from reference TRBV7-2 and TRBJ2-7, reads GAGVSQSPSNKVTEKGKDVELRCDPISGHTALYWYRQSLGQGLEFLIYFQGNSAPDKSGLPSDRFSAERTGGSVSTLTIQRTQQEDSAVYLCASSLARQLYEQYFGPGTRLTVT.

The rearrangement joins TRBV6-1 to TRBJ2-3; a possible D gene is TRBD1 (5 bases). Germline-derived CDR1 and CDR2 are MNHNS and SASEGT. This CDR3 region has 14 residues. Trimming shortened V by 6 bases and J by 4 bases, and 14 bases separated the two germline ends. CDR3: CASRAGWEADTQYF. In DNA, the CDR3 is TGTGCCAGCAGAGCAGGGTGGGAAGCAGATACGCAGTATTTT.

This rearrangement joins TRBV28 to TRBJ2-1; D is possibly TRBD2 (6 bases). Germline CDR1 MDHEN, CDR2 SYDVKM. The CDR3 is 15 residues long. Trimming cost V 6 bases and J 8 bases, with 20 bases left between them. CDR3: CASRSQLARWDEQFF. As DNA, the CDR3 is TGTGCCAGCAGAAGCCAGCTAGCGAGGTGGGATGAGCAGTTCTTC.

As DNA, the CDR3 is TGTGCCACTCTCCGGGACAGGGGGGCCGGGGAGCTGTTTTTT. This codes for CATLRDRGAGELFF. The gene calls are TRBV19 and TRBJ2-2, with 11 bases lining up with TRBD1. This CDR3 has 14 residues. Looked up from germline, CDR1 is LNHDA and CDR2 is SQIVND (reference sequence). V lost 10 bases, J lost 6 bases, and 7 bases stayed unmatched.

The J gene is TRBJ2-3, the V gene TRBV5-1, with 12 bases matching TRBD2. Germline values: CDR1 SGHRS, CDR2 YFSETQ. Germline trimming cut 2 bases from V and 0 bases from J; bases unmatched to any gene: 1. This CDR3 is built from 16 residues. The DNA of the CDR3 is TGCGCCAGCAGCTTCGGGACTAGCGGGAGCACAGATACGCAGTATTTT. This codes for CASSFGTSGSTDTQYF.

This rearrangement joins TRBV7-2 to TRBJ2-3; 10 bases are shared with TRBD2. Germline-derived CDR1 and CDR2 are SGHTA and FQGNSA. J was trimmed by 0 bases and V by 6 bases; bases with no gene match: 9. The CDR3 loop spans 17 amino acids. Written as DNA, the CDR3 is TGTGCCAGCAGGCTTGAGTCTAGCGGGAGTAGCACAGATACGCAGTATTTT. Translation: CASRLESSGSSTDTQYF.

The chain couples TRBV9 to TRBJ2-3, with 7 bases matching TRBD1. CDR3 length: 17 amino acids. With V trimmed by 4 bases and J by 3 bases, 14 bases remained unmatched. The germline V gene has CDR1 SGDLS and CDR2 YYNGEE. CDR3 in amino acids: CASSSPTGLKPTDTQYF. The CDR3, as DNA: TGTGCCAGCAGCTCCCCGACAGGGCTAAAACCTACAGATACGCAGTATTTT.

The chain combines TRBV7-3 with TRBJ1-6; D is ambiguous. V lost 5 bases to trimming and J lost 9 bases, with 14 bases between them. CDR1 and CDR2 from the germline V gene are SGHTA and FQGTGA. The CDR3 totals 14 residues. In DNA, the CDR3 is TGTGCCAGCAGCCCCTCCCAGCGGGGTTCACCCCTCCACTTT. Translating it yields CASSPSQRGSPLHF.